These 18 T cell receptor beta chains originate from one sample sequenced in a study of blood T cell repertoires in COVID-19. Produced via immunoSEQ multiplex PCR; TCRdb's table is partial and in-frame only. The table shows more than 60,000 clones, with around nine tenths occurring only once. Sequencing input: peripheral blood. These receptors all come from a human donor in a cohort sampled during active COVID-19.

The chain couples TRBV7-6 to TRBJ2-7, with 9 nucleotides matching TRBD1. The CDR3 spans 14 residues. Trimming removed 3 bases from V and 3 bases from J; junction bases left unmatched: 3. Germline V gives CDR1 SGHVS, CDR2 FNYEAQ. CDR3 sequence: CASSLGDRVYEQYF. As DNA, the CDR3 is TGTGCCAGCAGCTTGGGGGACAGGGTCTACGAGCAGTACTTC.

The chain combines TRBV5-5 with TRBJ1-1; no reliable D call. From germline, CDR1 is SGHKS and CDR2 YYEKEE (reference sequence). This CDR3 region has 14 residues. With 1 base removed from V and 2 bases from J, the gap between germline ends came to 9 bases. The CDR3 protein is CASSLLAGNTEAFF. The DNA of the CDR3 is TGTGCCAGCAGCTTGTTGGCAGGTAACACTGAAGCTTTCTTT.

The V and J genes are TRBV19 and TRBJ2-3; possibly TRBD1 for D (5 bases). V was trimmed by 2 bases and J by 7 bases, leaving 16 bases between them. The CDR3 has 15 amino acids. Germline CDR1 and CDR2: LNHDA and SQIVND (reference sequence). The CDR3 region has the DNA TGTGCCAGTAGTATAACCGGACAATCTAAGCATACGCAGTATTTT. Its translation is CASSITGQSKHTQYF.

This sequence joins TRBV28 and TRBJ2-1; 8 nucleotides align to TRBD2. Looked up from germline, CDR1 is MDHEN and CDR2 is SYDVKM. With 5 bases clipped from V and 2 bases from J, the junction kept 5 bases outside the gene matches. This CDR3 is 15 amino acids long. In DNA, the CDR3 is TGTGCCAGCAGTGCCAGCGGGGGAACCTACAATGAGCAGTTCTTC. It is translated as CASSASGGTYNEQFF.

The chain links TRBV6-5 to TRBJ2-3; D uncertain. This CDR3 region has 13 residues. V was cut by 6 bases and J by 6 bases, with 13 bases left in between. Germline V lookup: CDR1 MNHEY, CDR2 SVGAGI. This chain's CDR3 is CASRGTAWDTQYF. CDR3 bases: TGTGCCAGCAGGGGTACAGCTTGGGATACGCAGTATTTT.

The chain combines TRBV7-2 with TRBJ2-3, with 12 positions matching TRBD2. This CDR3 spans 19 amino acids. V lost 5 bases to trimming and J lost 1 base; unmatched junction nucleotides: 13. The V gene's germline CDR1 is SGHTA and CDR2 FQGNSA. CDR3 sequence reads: CASSPGLAGSFPGTDTQYF. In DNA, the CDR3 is TGTGCCAGCAGCCCTGGACTAGCGGGGTCTTTTCCCGGCACAGATACGCAGTATTTT.

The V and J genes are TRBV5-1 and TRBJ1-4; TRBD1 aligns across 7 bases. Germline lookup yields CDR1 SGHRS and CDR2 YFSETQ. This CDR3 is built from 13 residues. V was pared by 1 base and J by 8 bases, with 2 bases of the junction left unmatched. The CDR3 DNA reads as TGCGCCAGCAGCTTGCCAGGGGGGGAAAAACTGTTTTTT. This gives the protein CASSLPGGEKLFF.

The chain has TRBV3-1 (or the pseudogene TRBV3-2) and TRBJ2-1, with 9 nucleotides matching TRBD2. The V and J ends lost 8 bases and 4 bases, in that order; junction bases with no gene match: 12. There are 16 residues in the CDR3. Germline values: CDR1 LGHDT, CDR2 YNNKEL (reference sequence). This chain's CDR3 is CASAWGGGAVYNEQFF. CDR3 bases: TGTGCCAGCGCTTGGGGCGGGGGGGCCGTTTACAATGAGCAGTTCTTC.

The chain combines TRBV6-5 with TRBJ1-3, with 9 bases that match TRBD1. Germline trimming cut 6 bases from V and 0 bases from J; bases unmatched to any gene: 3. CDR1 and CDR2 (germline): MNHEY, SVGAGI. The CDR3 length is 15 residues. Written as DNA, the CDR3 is TGTGCCAGCAGGGGGACAGGGAACTCTGGAAACACCATATATTTT. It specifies CASRGTGNSGNTIYF.

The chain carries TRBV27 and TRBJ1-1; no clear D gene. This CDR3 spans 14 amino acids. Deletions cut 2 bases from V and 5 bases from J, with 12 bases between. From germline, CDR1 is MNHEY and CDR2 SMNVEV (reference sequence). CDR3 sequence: CASSLRAEETEAFF. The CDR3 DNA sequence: TGTGCCAGCAGTTTAAGGGCGGAGGAGACTGAAGCTTTCTTT.

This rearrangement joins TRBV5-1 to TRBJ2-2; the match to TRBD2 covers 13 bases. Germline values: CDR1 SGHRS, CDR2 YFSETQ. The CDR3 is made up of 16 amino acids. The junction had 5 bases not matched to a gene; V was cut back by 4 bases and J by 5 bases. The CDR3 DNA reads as TGCGCCAGCAGCGGCAGGACTAGCGGGGGAACCGGGGAGCTGTTTTTT. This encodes CASSGRTSGGTGELFF.

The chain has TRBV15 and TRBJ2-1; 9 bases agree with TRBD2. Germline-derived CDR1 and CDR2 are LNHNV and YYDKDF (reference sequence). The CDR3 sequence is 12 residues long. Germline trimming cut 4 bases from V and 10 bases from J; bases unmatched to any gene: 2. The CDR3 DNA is TGTGCCACCAGCATAGCGGGGGACGAGCAGTTCTTC. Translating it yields CATSIAGDEQFF.

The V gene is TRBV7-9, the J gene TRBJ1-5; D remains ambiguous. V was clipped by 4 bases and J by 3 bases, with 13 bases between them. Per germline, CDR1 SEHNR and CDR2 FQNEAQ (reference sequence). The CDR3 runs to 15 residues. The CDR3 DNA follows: TGTGCCAGCAGCTCCGGATTAACTAACAATCAGCCCCAGCATTTT. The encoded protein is CASSSGLTNNQPQHF.

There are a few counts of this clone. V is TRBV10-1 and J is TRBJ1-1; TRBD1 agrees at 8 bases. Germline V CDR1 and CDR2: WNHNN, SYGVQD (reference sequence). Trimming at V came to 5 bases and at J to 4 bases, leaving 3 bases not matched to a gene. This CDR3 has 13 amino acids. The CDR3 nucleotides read TGCGCCAGCAGTCGTGGACAGGGCACTGAAGCTTTCTTT. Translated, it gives CASSRGQGTEAFF.

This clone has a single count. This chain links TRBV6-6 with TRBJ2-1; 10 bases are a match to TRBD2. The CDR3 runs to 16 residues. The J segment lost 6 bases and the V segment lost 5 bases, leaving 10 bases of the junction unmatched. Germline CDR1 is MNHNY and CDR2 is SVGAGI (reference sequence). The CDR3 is CASSPFQRGGGNEQFF. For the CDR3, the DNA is TGTGCCAGCAGTCCTTTCCAGCGGGGGGGTGGCAATGAGCAGTTCTTC.

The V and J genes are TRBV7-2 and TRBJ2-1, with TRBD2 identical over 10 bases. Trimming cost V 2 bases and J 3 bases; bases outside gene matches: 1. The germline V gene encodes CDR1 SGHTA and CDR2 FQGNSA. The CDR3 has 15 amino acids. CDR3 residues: CASSLSGGDYNEQFF. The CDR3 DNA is TGTGCCAGCAGCTTAAGCGGGGGGGACTACAATGAGCAGTTCTTC.

CDR3 in DNA: TGTGCCAGCAGCCCCAGGGCGAGTGAAGCTTTCTTT. This sequence encodes CASSPRASEAFF. J is TRBJ1-1 and V is TRBV3-1 (or the pseudogene TRBV3-2); TRBD1 might be the D (5 bases). This CDR3 contains 12 residues. Trimming pared 4 bases from V and 7 bases from J, leaving 10 bases between. Germline CDR1 LGHDT, CDR2 YNNKEL (reference sequence).

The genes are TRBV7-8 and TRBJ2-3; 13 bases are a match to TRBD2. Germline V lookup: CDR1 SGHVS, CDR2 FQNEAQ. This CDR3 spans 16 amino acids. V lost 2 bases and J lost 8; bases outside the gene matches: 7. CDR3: CASSLTGLAGTGTQYF. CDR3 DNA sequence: TGTGCCAGCAGCTTAACGGGACTAGCGGGGACGGGTACGCAGTATTTT.